This T cell receptor beta chain was sequenced in a study of tumor-infiltrating T cells and Merkel cell polyomavirus (dated by TCRdb to the late 2010s). In terms of the full investigation: The study examined CD8+ T cells specific for the Merkel cell polyomavirus KLL epitope in Merkel cell carcinoma patients. The therapies patients received were varied and non-standardized, including chemotherapy, radiation and immunotherapies. Of all the tumor samples in the study, one was a frozen nodal tumor digest and another was a flash-frozen core biopsy of a metastasis. Most of the whole-tumor samples were roughly 27-micron curls sectioned from formalin-fixed, paraffin-embedded tissue blocks. In about 14 samples, KLL-tetramer-sorted cells taken from blood or tumor-infiltrating lymphocytes underwent TRB sequencing, as did some twelve matched whole-tumor samples. Patients came in at different disease stages and had a median follow-up of approximately 2.9 years, ranging from 1.1 to 6.0 years.

Relative to germline, V is 10 bases shorter and J is 1 base shorter, with 10 bases between their ends. From its cysteine to its phenylalanine, the CDR3 spans 12 amino acids. This entry keeps only the CDR3 DNA: 36 bases, framed from base 1. CDR1 and CDR2, per the germline V gene (reference sequence), are MNHNY and SVGAGI. On this clone: There is no known antigen for this receptor. The record has no base qualities; no much larger clone is one base away.

By immunohistochemistry, the tumors of all patients showed robust positive staining for Merkel cell polyomavirus Large T antigen. The study included about a dozen Merkel cell carcinoma patients who had robust KLL-tetramer+ populations, above 0.04% of CD8+ T cells, in blood and/or cultured TIL. All patients were Caucasian, with a median age of approximately 60 years and a range of roughly 45 to 77 years. Receptor libraries were prepared by the immunoSEQ multiplex PCR assay. Adaptive Biotechnologies (Seattle, WA) carried out the genomic DNA extraction, TRB sequencing and normalization. The source study handled its data this way. Clonality was computed as one minus Shannon entropy of productive TRB sequences normalized by log2 of unique productive sequences. KLL-specific clonotypes in tumors were identified by matching TCRbeta CDR3 amino acid sequences to those from the tetramer-sorted sample of each patient. The clones in this table, taken by TCRdb from immuneACCESS, are in-frame only. Not every clone is retained; where verified, under half of the shortfall comes from an unresolved V gene, and the cause of the rest is unknown. The D gene and trimming were derived from the DNA, and the V and J assignments and clone size from that table. The table held for this sample gives 40 or so clones.

Results and caveats for the whole study, not just this receptor: The small sample size of the study (n of about 13 patients) is recognized as a limitation. KLL-specific TRB repertoires were diverse and largely private, with only one public clonotype among around 370 unique sequences, shared by two patients. The study examined just one viral epitope, so T cells targeting other Merkel cell polyomavirus epitopes were not captured. A significant MCC-specific survival advantage (P = 0.0051) was associated with a greater number of unique KLL-specific clonotypes in tumors (about 5-120 vs 0-3). Significantly improved MCC-specific survival was associated with a higher intratumoral fraction of KLL-specific T cells (about 1.8-20% versus roughly 0-0.14%).

The sequence joins TRBV6-6 to TRBJ1-1; confidence is insufficient to name the D gene. Sample: tumor tissue. The source is a man in his forties or fifties with Merkel cell carcinoma. The bases are TGTGCCATTAACCGAGGGAACACTGAAGCTTTCTTT. This gives the protein CAINRGNTEAFF.